The 25 T cell receptor beta chains below all came from one sample that was sequenced in a study of cytomegalovirus exposure and HLA in healthy donors. PCR primers comprised 60 Vbeta and 13 Jbeta primers. The assay was immunoSEQ multiplex PCR, and TCRdb's table has in-frame clones only and misses some. Of 100,000 to 150,000 clones listed, 80% are singletons. The sample taken for sequencing was PBMCs. The origin of the receptors is a man aged 40-49 years in good health and CMV-seronegative.

Comment on this clone: The sample contains more than one DNA sequence encoding this CDR3. This rearrangement joins TRBV5-1 to TRBJ2-2, with D possibly matching TRBD1 (6 bases). Germline CDR1 reads SGHRS; CDR2 reads YFSETQ. CDR3 length: 14 residues. The germline V and J ends were trimmed by 4 bases and 5 bases, with 12 bases remaining between them. The CDR3 is CASSLGTHTGELFF. In DNA, the CDR3 is TGCGCCAGCAGCCTCGGGACACATACCGGGGAGCTGTTTTTT.

On this clone: The germline gene is not matched at one end of the junction; a read error may be the cause. J is TRBJ2-7 and V is TRBV23-1; 7 bases are a match to TRBD1. TRBV23-1 is an open reading frame, and its role is uncertain. The CDR3 spans 11 residues. The CDR3 loop is CASGTEWRSCF. CDR3 bases: TGCGCCAGCGGGACAGAGTGGCGATCATGCTTC.

J is TRBJ2-3 and V is TRBV10-3, with a possible D match to TRBD1 (5 bases). Germline V CDR1 and CDR2: ENHRY, SYGVKD. Trimming pared 4 bases from V and 2 bases from J, leaving 10 bases between. There are 14 residues in the CDR3. The CDR3 DNA follows: TGTGCCATCAGTGGCCAGGGTATCACAGATACGCAGTATTTT. Its protein is CAISGQGITDTQYF.

The chain carries TRBV30 and TRBJ1-5; D possibly corresponds to TRBD1 (5 bases). This CDR3 comprises 16 residues. CDR1 GTSNPN and CDR2 SVGIG come from the germline V gene (reference sequence). Trimming removed 3 bases from V and 1 base from J, with 16 bases in between. CDR3 nucleotides: TGTGCCTGGAGCGCCCATCAACCAGGGAGCAATCAGCCCCAGCATTTT. It yields the protein CAWSAHQPGSNQPQHF.

V and J are TRBV7-9 and TRBJ2-5; the match to TRBD1 covers 9 bases. Germline lookup yields CDR1 SEHNR and CDR2 FQNEAQ (reference sequence). The length of the CDR3 is 15 residues. V lost 3 bases and J lost 2; bases outside the gene matches: 4. The CDR3 sequence is CASSLGTGRQETQYF. CDR3 nucleotides: TGTGCCAGCAGCTTGGGGACAGGGAGGCAAGAGACCCAGTACTTC.

The chain couples TRBV18 to TRBJ1-4, with a tentative D call TRBD1 (6 bases). The length of the CDR3 is 16 residues. V was clipped by 0 bases and J by 7 bases, with 15 bases between them. CDR1 KGHSH and CDR2 LQKENI come from the germline V gene. In DNA, the CDR3 is TGTGCCAGCTCACCACCAACAGGGAATGGCGGTGAAAAACTGTTTTTT. Protein: CASSPPTGNGGEKLFF.

The gene calls are TRBV2 and TRBJ1-1, with 11 positions matching TRBD1. The V gene's germline CDR1 is SNHLY and CDR2 FYNNEI. The CDR3 is 14 amino acids. Losses at the gene ends were 8 bases for V and 3 bases for J; bases not matched to a gene: 5. DNA of the CDR3: TGTGCCAGCGGAGGACAGGGGGCTTACACTGAAGCTTTCTTT. Translation: CASGGQGAYTEAFF.

This sequence joins TRBV6-1 and TRBJ1-3; TRBD1 agrees at 7 bases. Germline V CDR1 and CDR2: MNHNS, SASEGT. Trimming removed 8 bases from V and 0 bases from J; junction bases left unmatched: 1. This CDR3 has 13 residues. DNA of the CDR3: TGTGCCAGCTGGGACAGCTCTGGAAACACCATATATTTT. Its protein product is CASWDSSGNTIYF.

This clone appeared a few times. The chain joins TRBV6-6 to TRBJ2-5; 7 nucleotides agree with TRBD1. The germline gives CDR1 MNHNY, CDR2 SVGAGI (reference sequence). The CDR3 contains 15 residues. The V gene end was trimmed by 0 bases and the J gene end by 5 bases; junction bases not matched to a gene: 6. CDR3 nucleotide sequence: TGTGCCAGCAGTTACTCCCAGGGGGATCTGGAGACCCAGTACTTC. This translates into CASSYSQGDLETQYF.

V and J are TRBV6-6 and TRBJ1-3, with D perhaps matching TRBD1 (6 bases). Germline V CDR1 and CDR2: MNHNY, SVGAGI (reference sequence). The CDR3 sequence is 14 residues long. The V end was cut by 2 bases, the J end by 4 bases, with 9 bases between. CDR3 loop: CASSYGQGGNTIYF. The CDR3 DNA is TGTGCCAGCAGTTACGGGCAGGGGGGAAACACCATATATTTT.

V usage is TRBV9 and J usage is TRBJ2-5, with a tentative D call TRBD1 (6 bases). V was clipped by 3 bases and J by 3 bases, with 9 bases between them. The CDR3 runs 13 residues. Germline V CDR1 and CDR2: SGDLS, YYNGEE. The CDR3 coding sequence is TGTGCCAGCAGCGACAGGGATGAAGAGACCCAGTACTTC. Residues: CASSDRDEETQYF.

The rearrangement uses TRBV6-6 and TRBJ2-7, with 12 bases aligning to TRBD2. Trimming took 6 bases from V and 2 from J; bases not matched to a gene: 2. Germline V gives CDR1 MNHNY, CDR2 SVGAGI (reference sequence). The length of the CDR3 is 14 residues. The CDR3 loop reads CASSGLAGPYEQYF. Here the CDR3 DNA reads TGTGCCAGCAGCGGACTAGCGGGACCCTACGAGCAGTACTTC.

This chain joins TRBV7-6 and TRBJ2-2; D is ambiguous. Trimming removed 0 bases at V and 6 bases at J, with 5 bases between. CDR3 length: 13 amino acids. The germline CDR1 and CDR2 sequences are SGHVS and FNYEAQ. CDR3 sequence (DNA): TGTGCCAGCAGCTTAGCTTATCCCGGGGAGCTGTTTTTT. Amino acids: CASSLAYPGELFF.

CDR3 DNA: TGTGCCAGCAGCTTATGGGCAGGCTACGAGCAGTACTTC. Encoded protein: CASSLWAGYEQYF. The rearrangement links TRBV7-9 to TRBJ2-7; the D is unclear. The length of the CDR3 is 13 residues. Germline loops: CDR1 SEHNR, CDR2 FQNEAQ (reference sequence). The V gene lost 2 bases and the J gene lost 3 bases, with 8 bases spanning the gap.

The chain couples TRBV28 to TRBJ2-2; 9 nucleotides align to TRBD2. The ends lost 5 bases at V and 4 bases at J; junction bases unmatched: 8. Germline lookup yields CDR1 MDHEN and CDR2 SYDVKM. The CDR3 loop spans 16 amino acids. In DNA, the CDR3 is TGTGCCAGCAGTCCCGCCTCAGCGGGGGGCACCGGGGAGCTGTTTTTT. It encodes CASSPASAGGTGELFF.

This clone was recorded a few times. This chain connects TRBV2 to TRBJ1-3; 9 bases align to TRBD1. The germline V gene has CDR1 SNHLY and CDR2 FYNNEI. Unmatched junction bases numbered 6, after V lost 1 base and J lost 8 bases. The CDR3 spans 15 residues. The CDR3: CASSEEGQGRDTIYF. Here the CDR3 DNA reads TGTGCCAGCAGTGAAGAGGGACAGGGCCGGGACACCATATATTTT. The full variable domain, in which reference TRBV2 and TRBJ1-3 provide the parts outside the CDR3, is EPEVTQTPSHQVTQMGQEVILRCVPISNHLYFYWYRQILGQKVEFLVSFYNNEISEKSEIFDDQFSVERPDGSNFTLKIRSTKLEDSAMYFCASSEEGQGRDTIYFGEGSWLTVV.

The chain has TRBV10-3 and TRBJ1-1; 8 bases align to TRBD1. V trimming: 5 bases; J trimming: 6 bases; junction bases outside the gene matches: 17. CDR1 is ENHRY, CDR2 SYGVKD, per germline. The CDR3 is 17 amino acids. CDR3 DNA: TGTGCCATCAGTACAACCACCGTCAGGGGGCAGGAAGCTGAAGCTTTCTTT. Its translation is CAISTTTVRGQEAEAFF.

The chain recombines TRBV30 with TRBJ1-6; D gene unclear. The CDR3 totals 17 residues. V lost 1 base and J 0 bases, leaving 13 bases between the germline ends. From germline, CDR1 is GTSNPN and CDR2 SVGIG (reference sequence). CDR3 nucleotides: TGTGCCTGGAGTGGAGACACCGCGAGCTCCTATAATTCACCCCTCCACTTT. Translated, it gives CAWSGDTASSYNSPLHF.

V and J are TRBV28 and TRBJ1-1; D ambiguous. The length of the CDR3 is 16 residues. The germline V gene has CDR1 MDHEN and CDR2 SYDVKM. With 3 bases removed from V and 0 bases from J, the gap between germline ends came to 14 bases. CDR3 sequence: CASSLGGQPLNTEAFF. The CDR3 DNA reads as TGTGCCAGCAGTTTGGGTGGGCAGCCTCTGAACACTGAAGCTTTCTTT.

The chain uses TRBV19 and TRBJ2-1; D call uncertain. The CDR3 loop spans 12 amino acids. The germline V gene encodes CDR1 LNHDA and CDR2 SQIVND (reference sequence). Trimming removed 5 bases at V and 2 bases at J, with 4 bases between. CDR3 loop: CASSGAYNEQFF. The CDR3 nucleotides are TGTGCCAGTAGTGGAGCCTACAATGAGCAGTTCTTC. Variable domain in full (rest from reference TRBV19 and TRBJ2-1): DGGITQSPKYLFRKEGQNVTLSCEQNLNHDAMYWYRQDPGQGLRLIYYSQIVNDFQKGDIAEGYSVSREKKESFPLTVTSAQKNPTAFYLCASSGAYNEQFFGPGTRLTVL.

The rearrangement links TRBV2 to TRBJ1-1; D remains ambiguous. The V end lost 7 bases, the J end lost 0 bases, and 12 bases lay between the germline ends. CDR1 is SNHLY, CDR2 FYNNEI, per germline. This CDR3 has 14 amino acids. The CDR3 reads CASNPGRMNTEAFF. As DNA, the CDR3 is TGTGCCAGCAATCCGGGAAGAATGAACACTGAAGCTTTCTTT. Full variable domain (remainder filled in from reference TRBV2 and TRBJ1-1): EPEVTQTPSHQVTQMGQEVILRCVPISNHLYFYWYRQILGQKVEFLVSFYNNEISEKSEIFDDQFSVERPDGSNFTLKIRSTKLEDSAMYFCASNPGRMNTEAFFGQGTRLTVV.

This sequence joins TRBV19 and TRBJ1-5; TRBD1 is a possible D gene (5 bases). This CDR3 is 13 amino acids long. The V gene's germline CDR1 is LNHDA and CDR2 SQIVND (reference sequence). V lost 5 bases to trimming and J lost 6 bases, with 11 bases between them. The CDR3 DNA follows: TGTGCCAGTAGTTCCCAGGGAGGTCAGCCCCAGCATTTT. Translation: CASSSQGGQPQHF.

This clone was recorded once. V gene TRBV2 combines with J gene TRBJ2-7; TRBD1 aligns across 8 bases. Germline CDR1 SNHLY, CDR2 FYNNEI. The junction had 18 bases not matched to a gene; V was cut back by 6 bases and J by 5 bases. The CDR3 is made up of 17 amino acids. The CDR3 DNA follows: TGTGCCAGCAGCGACCCCTCGTCGACAGGGGAACGTCACGAGCAGTACTTC. It yields the protein CASSDPSSTGERHEQYF.

This chain joins TRBV28 and TRBJ2-5; 7 bases map to TRBD1. CDR3 size: 14 residues. With 1 base clipped from V and 5 bases from J, the junction kept 4 bases outside the gene matches. The germline gives CDR1 MDHEN, CDR2 SYDVKM. CDR3 region: CASSLYRGEETQYF. CDR3 nucleotides: TGTGCCAGCAGTTTATACAGGGGTGAGGAGACCCAGTACTTC.

The rearrangement joins TRBV19 to TRBJ2-1; D is perhaps TRBD2 (6 bases). The V end lost 2 bases, the J end lost 8 bases, and 25 bases lay between the germline ends. Germline values: CDR1 LNHDA, CDR2 SQIVND (reference sequence). The CDR3 is 18 residues long. CDR3 protein: CASSILGRREWSHYEQFF. The CDR3 nucleotides read TGTGCCAGTAGTATACTTGGCCGTCGGGAGTGGTCCCACTATGAGCAGTTCTTC.